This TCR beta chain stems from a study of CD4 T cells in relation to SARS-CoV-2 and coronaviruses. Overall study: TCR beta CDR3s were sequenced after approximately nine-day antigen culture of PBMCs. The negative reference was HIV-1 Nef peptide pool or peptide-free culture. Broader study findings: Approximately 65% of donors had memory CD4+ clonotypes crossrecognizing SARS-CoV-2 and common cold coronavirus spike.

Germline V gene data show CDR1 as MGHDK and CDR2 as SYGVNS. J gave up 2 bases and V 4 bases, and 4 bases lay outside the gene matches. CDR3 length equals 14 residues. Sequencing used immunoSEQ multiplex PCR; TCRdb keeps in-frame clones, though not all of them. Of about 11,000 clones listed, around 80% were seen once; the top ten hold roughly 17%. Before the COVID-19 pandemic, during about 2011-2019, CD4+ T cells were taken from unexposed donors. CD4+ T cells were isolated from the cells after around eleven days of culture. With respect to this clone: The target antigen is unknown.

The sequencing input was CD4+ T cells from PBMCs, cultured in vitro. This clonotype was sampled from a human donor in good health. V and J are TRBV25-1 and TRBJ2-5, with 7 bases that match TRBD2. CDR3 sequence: CASSARGGQETQYF. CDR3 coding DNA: TGTGCCAGCAGTGCTCGGGGAGGGCAAGAGACCCAGTACTTC.